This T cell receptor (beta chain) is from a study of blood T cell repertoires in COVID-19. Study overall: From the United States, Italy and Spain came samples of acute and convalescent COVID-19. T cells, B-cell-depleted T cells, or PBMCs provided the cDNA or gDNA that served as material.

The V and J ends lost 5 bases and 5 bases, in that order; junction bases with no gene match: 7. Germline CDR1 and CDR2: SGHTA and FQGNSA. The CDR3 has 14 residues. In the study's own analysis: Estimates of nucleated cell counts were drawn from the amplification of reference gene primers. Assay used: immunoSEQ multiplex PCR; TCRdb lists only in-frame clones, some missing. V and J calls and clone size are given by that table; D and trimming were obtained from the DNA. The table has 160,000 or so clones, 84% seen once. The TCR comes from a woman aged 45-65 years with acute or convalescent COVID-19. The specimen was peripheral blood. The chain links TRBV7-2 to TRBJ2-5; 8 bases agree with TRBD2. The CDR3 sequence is CASSRSGIPETQYF. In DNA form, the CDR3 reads TGTGCCAGCAGCCGTAGCGGGATCCCCGAGACCCAGTACTTC.